This T cell receptor beta chain derives from a study of type 1 regulatory T cells. TCRdb analysed the reads with MiXCR anew, one entry per CDR3 protein. In the table there are about 42,000 distinct CDR3 sequences, more than 10% of which are singletons. This clonotype was detected many times. Its antigen is not known. Trimming cost V 5 bases and J 8 bases, with 14 bases left between them. CDR1 is MNHEY, CDR2 SMNVEV, per germline (reference sequence). This CDR3 region has 13 residues. The receptor comes from a human donor in good health. The J gene is TRBJ2-3, the V gene TRBV27, with D perhaps matching TRBD2 (5 bases). The sequenced material came from cultured non-Tr1 T cells, either the whole culture or a sorted T cell fraction (not recorded which). Here the CDR3 reads CASSGFAAGTQYF. The CDR3 nucleotides are TGTGCCAGCAGTGGATTCGCCGCGGGTACGCAGTATTTT.